These 9 T cell receptor beta chains were all obtained from the same sample, sequenced in a study of blood T cells in healthy people across ages. Sample-barcoded 5' priming and a J-beta primer mix drove a second PCR of 7 to 11 cycles. TCRdb called the 5' RACE reads again in MiXCR, with one record for every CDR3 protein. The sample lists some 1.4 million distinct CDR3 sequences, about 40% occurring once. Sequences were obtained from blood. The receptor set was obtained from a woman aged 18-30 years in good health.

This clonotype showed up just a few times. V usage is TRBV27 and J usage is TRBJ2-4; the D gene is possibly TRBD1 (5 bases). Per germline, CDR1 MNHEY and CDR2 SMNVEV (reference sequence). V was clipped by 5 bases and J by 8 bases, with 19 bases between them. The length of the CDR3 is 15 residues. DNA of the CDR3: TGTGCCAGCAGTGAAATAGACAGAGTTAGGGACATTCAGTACTTC. This gives the protein CASSEIDRVRDIQYF.

Only a few counts were recorded for this clonotype. The chain has TRBV2 and TRBJ2-7; 9 bases line up with TRBD1. The CDR3 has 14 residues. The V gene end was trimmed by 4 bases and the J gene end by 4 bases; junction bases not matched to a gene: 5. Germline CDR1 is SNHLY and CDR2 is FYNNEI. The CDR3 spells CASSVDRGEYEQYF. The CDR3 DNA is TGTGCCAGCAGTGTGGACAGGGGTGAATACGAGCAGTACTTC.

The V gene is TRBV4-1, the J gene TRBJ2-1, with 8 bases lining up with TRBD2. The CDR3 is made up of 16 amino acids. Losses at the gene ends were 2 bases for V and 4 bases for J; bases not matched to a gene: 7. The germline CDR1 and CDR2 sequences are MGHRA and YSYEKL. This CDR3 is CASSQPAGVQYNEQFF. The CDR3 bases are TGCGCCAGCAGCCAACCAGCGGGAGTTCAGTACAATGAGCAGTTCTTC.

The V gene is TRBV5-5, the J gene TRBJ2-6; TRBD1 matches at 7 bases. Germline V gene lookup returns CDR1 SGHKS and CDR2 YYEKEE (reference sequence). The CDR3 has 15 amino acids. With V trimmed by 6 bases and J by 2 bases, 5 bases remained unmatched. The chain's CDR3 is CASTTGTAGANVLTF. CDR3 coding DNA: TGTGCCAGCACGACCGGGACAGCTGGGGCCAACGTCCTGACTTTC.

J is TRBJ2-7 and V is TRBV6-6, with D perhaps assigned TRBD1 or TRBD2 (5 bases each). Looked up from germline, CDR1 is MNHNY and CDR2 is SVGAGI (reference sequence). Trimming took 4 bases from V and 12 from J, leaving 16 bases between them. This CDR3 spans 12 amino acids. CDR3 DNA: TGTGCCAGCAGTTTTGAGGGGCGTCACCGGTACTTC. Encoded protein: CASSFEGRHRYF.

In its sample, this clonotype was seen a few times. CDR3 coding DNA: TGTGCCAGCAGCTTAGGTCCGGGACTAGGCTCTGAGCAGTTCTTC. It specifies CASSLGPGLGSEQFF. The chain combines TRBV11-2 with TRBJ2-1, with 8 bases identical to TRBD2. Trimming cost V 1 base and J 9 bases; bases outside gene matches: 8. The CDR3 sequence is 15 residues long. Germline loops: CDR1 SGHAT, CDR2 FQNNGV.

There are many counts of this clonotype. V gene TRBV6-2 or TRBV6-3 combines with J gene TRBJ2-7, with 7 nucleotides matching TRBD1. The V gene end was trimmed by 0 bases and the J gene end by 3 bases; junction bases not matched to a gene: 8. Germline V gives CDR1 MNHEY, CDR2 SVGEGT. This CDR3 has 16 amino acids. The CDR3, as DNA: TGTGCCAGCAGTTACTCGATGGGACAGAATCTCTACGAGCAGTACTTC. Translated: CASSYSMGQNLYEQYF.

The table lists this clonotype with a few counts. An end of the junction differs from the germline gene, which may be a read error. CDR3 nucleotide sequence: TGTGCCAGCAGCACCGGACTAGCGGCCACAGCTACGCAGTATTTT. Encoded protein: CASSTGLAATATQYF. This chain joins TRBV11-2 and TRBJ2-3; 10 nucleotides agree with TRBD2. CDR1 is SGHAT and CDR2 is FQNNGV in the germline V gene. This CDR3 comprises 15 residues.

This chain uses TRBV30 with TRBJ1-2, with D unresolved. V was clipped by 0 bases and J by 8 bases, with 13 bases between them. This CDR3 is built from 13 residues. Germline lookup yields CDR1 GTSNPN and CDR2 SVGIG (reference sequence). CDR3 residues: CAWSVPARRGYTF. CDR3 DNA sequence: TGTGCCTGGAGTGTACCGGCACGTCGGGGCTACACCTTC.